This T cell receptor (beta chain) was sequenced in a study of memory CD4+ T cells and cytomegalovirus serostatus. Overall study results and limits: The CMV-associated TCR signature appears largely within the CD4+ memory repertoire.

The sort gate was single viable CD3+CD4+CD8-CD45RO+ cells for memory CD4+ T cells. CD4+ T cells were isolated by positive magnetic selection. The repertoire was sequenced with immunoSEQ multiplex PCR; TCRdb's copy has only in-frame clones and lacks some. The sample has about 58,000 clones, roughly 84% seen once. V was shortened by 5 bases and J by 4 bases, with 16 bases between the two germline ends. CDR1 is SGHRS, CDR2 YFSETQ, per germline. This CDR3 contains 15 residues. Of note for this clone: The antigen remains unidentified.

This TCR was sampled from an adult in good health and CMV-seronegative. Some clones in this sample may be carry-over from other donors' samples. The chain is built from TRBV5-1 and TRBJ2-4; a possible D gene is TRBD2 (5 bases). Material: memory CD4+ T cells from blood. CDR3 loop: CASSKRDTRKNIQYF. CDR3 DNA sequence: TGCGCCAGCAGTAAGAGGGATACCCGAAAAAACATTCAGTACTTC. Drawing the rest from reference TRBV5-1 and TRBJ2-4, the complete variable domain is KAGVTQTPRYLIKTRGQQVTLSCSPISGHRSVSWYQQTPGQGLQFLFEYFSETQRNKGNFPGRFSGRQFSNSRSEMNVSTLELGDSALYLCASSKRDTRKNIQYFGAGTRLSVL.